This T cell receptor beta chain was profiled in a study of T cell changes during pregnancy in multiple sclerosis. Germline CDR1 is LNHDA and CDR2 is SQIVND (reference sequence). The CDR3 is 14 amino acids. With 8 bases clipped from V and 5 bases from J, the junction kept 10 bases outside the gene matches. Produced via immunoSEQ multiplex PCR; TCRdb's table is partial and in-frame only. The profile covers under 65,000 clones, with roughly 92% appearing a single time and more than 1.2% taken by the ten largest. The TCR originated in a female donor with multiple sclerosis, enrolled in a pregnancy study. The chain combines TRBV19 with TRBJ2-7, with 9 bases lining up with TRBD1. The sample was peripheral blood, taken in the second trimester of pregnancy. This chain's CDR3 is CASGPGQGPDEQYF. CDR3 nucleotide sequence: TGTGCCAGTGGACCGGGACAGGGCCCTGACGAGCAGTACTTC.